The 11 T cell receptor beta chains in this list originate from one sample, sequenced in a study of tumor-infiltrating lymphocytes in localized non-small cell lung cancer (dated by TCRdb to about 2021). Library generation was performed with the immunoSEQ multiplex PCR assay. In its TCRdb copy, this immuneACCESS table keeps in-frame sequences only and misses some clones. Where compared with another copy, unresolved V genes explain less than half of these, and the others have no known cause. The sample table records 3,000 to 4,000 clones; about 65% of these occur just once. Of the sample, about a sixth falls within the top ten clones. The source material was uninvolved lung tissue not adjacent to the tumor. The receptors derive from a human donor with non-small cell lung cancer.

The chain recombines TRBV6-5 with TRBJ1-1; the D is unclear. Germline-derived CDR1 and CDR2 are MNHEY and SVGAGI. The CDR3 has 13 residues. Trimming cost V 5 bases and J 9 bases, with 16 bases left between them. The CDR3 spells CASSESLQTKAFF. In DNA, the CDR3 is TGTGCCAGCAGTGAGTCCCTGCAAACCAAAGCTTTCTTT.

The rearrangement uses TRBV7-9 and TRBJ2-3; 10 bases fit TRBD2. With 5 bases clipped from V and 5 bases from J, the junction kept 10 bases outside the gene matches. The germline V gene encodes CDR1 SEHNR and CDR2 FQNEAQ (reference sequence). This CDR3 comprises 16 residues. CDR3 nucleotides: TGTGCCAGCAGCCCCGGACTAGCGGAAATTGGAGATACGCAGTATTTT. Translation gives CASSPGLAEIGDTQYF.

The chain carries TRBV28 and TRBJ2-3; 7 bases line up with TRBD1. The germline V gene encodes CDR1 MDHEN and CDR2 SYDVKM. The J segment lost 11 bases and the V segment lost 5 bases, leaving 4 bases of the junction unmatched. The CDR3 spans 11 residues. DNA for the CDR3: TGTGCCAGCAGTACGCGGACAGGGCAGTATTTT. Its translation is CASSTRTGQYF.

The sample holds a few counts of this clone. The gene calls are TRBV7-8 and TRBJ1-2; 7 bases are shared with TRBD1. The CDR3 covers 18 residues. Trimming took 5 bases from V and 4 from J; bases not matched to a gene: 19. The V gene's germline CDR1 is SGHVS and CDR2 FQNEAQ. CDR3 protein: CASSLTGQGLSSGYGYTF. Written as DNA, the CDR3 is TGTGCCAGCAGCCTGACAGGGCAGGGGCTCTCGTCAGGCTATGGCTACACCTTC.

The CDR3 spells CASRRGATQETQYF. The CDR3 region has the DNA TGTGCCAGCAGGCGGGGGGCGACCCAAGAGACCCAGTACTTC. This chain connects TRBV7-2 to TRBJ2-5; 8 bases agree with TRBD2. The CDR3 has 14 amino acids. V shed 6 bases and J 1 base; nucleotides not matched to a gene: 4. Germline loops: CDR1 SGHTA, CDR2 FQGNSA. Together with reference TRBV7-2 and TRBJ2-5, the CDR3 gives the full variable domain: GAGVSQSPSNKVTEKGKDVELRCDPISGHTALYWYRQSLGQGLEFLIYFQGNSAPDKSGLPSDRFSAERTGGSVSTLTIQRTQQEDSAVYLCASRRGATQETQYFGPGTRLLVL.

The chain employs TRBV11-2 and TRBJ2-3; D may match TRBD1 or TRBD2 (5 bases each). Per germline, CDR1 SGHAT and CDR2 FQNNGV. The CDR3 loop spans 16 amino acids. V lost 0 bases and J lost 6, with 16 bases in between. The chain's CDR3 is CASSLEGGGGTDTQYF. The CDR3 DNA follows: TGTGCCAGCAGCTTAGAGGGCGGAGGTGGGACGGATACGCAGTATTTT.

The chain uses TRBV20-1 and TRBJ2-7; tentatively, D is TRBD2 (6 bases). CDR1 is DFQATT and CDR2 is SNEGSKA in the germline V gene (reference sequence). Trimming took 7 bases from V and 12 from J, leaving 10 bases between them. This CDR3 has 8 amino acids. The CDR3 loop is CSVGGVYF. The CDR3 nucleotides are TGCAGTGTGGGCGGGGTGTACTTC.

The chain is built from TRBV2 and TRBJ2-7; D ambiguous. CDR1 and CDR2 (germline): SNHLY, FYNNEI. Deletions cut 2 bases from V and 4 bases from J, with 18 bases between. The CDR3 has 16 residues. CDR3 sequence (DNA): TGTGCCAGCAGTGAAACGGCTCCCCGGTGGTTGTACGAGCAGTACTTC. Protein: CASSETAPRWLYEQYF.

The chain couples TRBV14 to TRBJ2-1; 13 nucleotides align to TRBD2. The CDR3 extends over 19 amino acids. Germline-derived CDR1 and CDR2 are SGHDN and FVKESK. Trimming at V came to 4 bases and at J to 0 bases, leaving 9 bases not matched to a gene. In nucleotides, the CDR3 is TGTGCCAGCAGCCCCCGGACTAGCGGGGGAAAATACTCCTACAATGAGCAGTTCTTC. Its translation is CASSPRTSGGKYSYNEQFF.

The rearrangement links TRBV6-5 to TRBJ2-7; perhaps TRBD1 as D (5 bases). CDR1 is MNHEY, CDR2 SVGAGI, per germline. Trimming took 0 bases from V and 0 from J, leaving 9 bases between them. The CDR3 totals 15 residues. As DNA, the CDR3 is TGTGCCAGCAGTTACTCCGGTGACAGCTCCTACGAGCAGTACTTC. Protein product: CASSYSGDSSYEQYF.

The CDR3 loop is CAAGGYTGELFF. The CDR3, as DNA: TGTGCCGCAGGGGGGTACACCGGGGAGCTGTTTTTT. This chain uses TRBV10-3 with TRBJ2-2; TRBD1 is a possible D gene (7 bases). Per germline, CDR1 ENHRY and CDR2 SYGVKD. The V end lost 11 bases, the J end lost 3 bases, and 10 bases lay between the germline ends. This CDR3 has 12 residues.